These 25 T cell receptor beta chains came from one sample sequenced in a study of blood T cell repertoires in COVID-19. The data were produced by immunoSEQ multiplex PCR, yet TCRdb's version contains in-frame clones alone and is incomplete. The sample includes approximately 200,000 clones, roughly four fifths of them seen just once. The specimen sequenced was PBMCs or T cells enriched from blood (not recorded which). These receptors came from a man aged 35 to 55 who had recovered from COVID-19.

The gene calls are TRBV9 and TRBJ2-2, with 8 bases aligning to TRBD1. This CDR3 spans 17 amino acids. Germline CDR1 SGDLS, CDR2 YYNGEE. The ends lost 0 bases at V and 4 bases at J; junction bases unmatched: 8. The CDR3 loop is CASSVGEGTGRTGELFF. The CDR3 DNA reads as TGTGCCAGCAGCGTAGGCGAGGGGACAGGCCGCACCGGGGAGCTGTTTTTT.

This sequence joins TRBV7-4 and TRBJ1-1; 8 bases agree with TRBD1. Germline trimming cut 5 bases from V and 3 bases from J; bases unmatched to any gene: 8. CDR1 is SGHVT and CDR2 is SQSDAQ in the germline V gene. The length of the CDR3 is 15 residues. The chain's CDR3 is CASSAGTGIHTEAFF. DNA for the CDR3: TGTGCCAGCAGCGCCGGGACAGGCATACACACTGAAGCTTTCTTT.

V and J are TRBV29-1 and TRBJ2-7, with D uncertain. CDR1 is SQVTM, CDR2 ANQGSEA, per germline. With 7 bases removed from V and 0 bases from J, the gap between germline ends came to 10 bases. This CDR3 spans 12 amino acids. CDR3 nucleotide sequence: TGCAGCGCCGGCAGGAGCTCCTACGAGCAGTACTTC. Its translation is CSAGRSSYEQYF.

This chain uses TRBV24-1 with TRBJ2-1; TRBD1 aligns across 8 bases. The CDR3 is 16 amino acids. CDR1 is KGHDR and CDR2 is SFDVKD in the germline V gene. Trimming took 3 bases from V and 3 from J; bases not matched to a gene: 6. Written as DNA, the CDR3 is TGTGCCACCAGTGATCCCGGACAGGGCGACTACAATGAGCAGTTCTTC. It encodes CATSDPGQGDYNEQFF.

CDR3 in amino acids: CASSQDGGLNRSPQHF. CDR3 nucleotides: TGTGCCAGCAGCCAAGATGGGGGACTGAACCGATCGCCCCAGCATTTT. This chain connects TRBV3-1 (or the pseudogene TRBV3-2) to TRBJ1-5, with a weak D call TRBD1 (5 bases). V lost 0 bases to trimming and J lost 9 bases, with 18 bases between them. The CDR3 has 16 amino acids. Per germline, CDR1 LGHDT and CDR2 YNNKEL (reference sequence).

The chain has TRBV12-5 and TRBJ2-1; 12 bases are a match to TRBD2. V shed 2 bases, J shed 8 bases, and the junction held 10 bases outside the gene matches. This CDR3 region has 17 residues. From germline, CDR1 is LGHNT and CDR2 FRNRAP. CDR3 sequence: CASGLRLAGGSWDEQFF. For the CDR3, the DNA is TGTGCTAGTGGTTTGAGGCTAGCGGGGGGGTCCTGGGATGAGCAGTTCTTC.

The chain combines TRBV7-9 with TRBJ1-2; TRBD1 matches at 9 bases. V shed 4 bases and J 4 bases; nucleotides not matched to a gene: 7. Germline assignment: CDR1 SEHNR and CDR2 FQNEAQ (reference sequence). This CDR3 is 15 amino acids long. The CDR3 loop is CASSSSRTGAYGYTF. CDR3 in DNA: TGTGCCAGCAGCTCCTCCAGGACAGGGGCCTATGGCTACACCTTC.

This sequence joins TRBV15 and TRBJ1-5; a possible D gene is TRBD1 (5 bases). CDR3 length: 14 residues. V lost 3 bases and J lost 3, with 9 bases in between. Germline V gene data show CDR1 as LNHNV and CDR2 as YYDKDF (reference sequence). CDR3 loop: CATSSTGFNQPQHF. The CDR3 nucleotides read TGTGCCACCAGCAGCACAGGCTTCAATCAGCCCCAGCATTTT. Full variable domain (outside the CDR3, taken from reference TRBV15 and TRBJ1-5): DAMVIQNPRYQVTQFGKPVTLSCSQTLNHNVMYWYQQKSSQAPKLLFHYYDKDFNNEADTPDNFQSRRPNTSFCFLDIRSPGLGDTAMYLCATSSTGFNQPQHFGDGTRLSIL.

The rearrangement joins TRBV2 to TRBJ2-7; TRBD1 matches 8 bases. Germline loops: CDR1 SNHLY, CDR2 FYNNEI. The V gene end was trimmed by 7 bases and the J gene end by 7 bases; junction bases not matched to a gene: 12. This CDR3 is 14 amino acids long. CDR3 protein: CASMGTGTYAEQYF. Written as DNA, the CDR3 is TGTGCCAGCATGGGGACAGGAACTTACGCGGAGCAGTACTTC.

The chain combines TRBV6-5 with TRBJ1-1; D may be TRBD1 (5 bases). The CDR3 covers 13 residues. Trimming cost V 6 bases and J 6 bases, with 14 bases left between them. The V gene's germline CDR1 is MNHEY and CDR2 SVGAGI. The CDR3 region is CASSRRVEAEAFF. As DNA, the CDR3 is TGTGCCAGCAGCCGCAGGGTAGAGGCTGAAGCTTTCTTT.

V is TRBV9 and J is TRBJ2-4; D remains ambiguous. Germline V gene data show CDR1 as SGDLS and CDR2 as YYNGEE. The CDR3 contains 15 residues. Trimming shortened V by 0 bases and J by 1 base, and 8 bases separated the two germline ends. The CDR3 sequence is CASSVGQGAKNIQYF. DNA for the CDR3: TGTGCCAGCAGCGTAGGACAAGGTGCCAAAAACATTCAGTACTTC.

The genes are TRBV24-1 and TRBJ1-2; possible D gene TRBD1, 5 bases. Per germline, CDR1 KGHDR and CDR2 SFDVKD. CDR3 size: 14 residues. The ends were cut back, 4 bases at V and 3 bases at J, with 11 bases in the middle. CDR3 DNA: TGTGCCACCAGTGAGAGGACAACCCACTATGGCTACACCTTC. This gives the protein CATSERTTHYGYTF.

The chain joins TRBV2 to TRBJ1-5; D unresolved. Germline CDR1 is SNHLY and CDR2 is FYNNEI. V was trimmed by 2 bases and J by 3 bases, leaving 14 bases between them. This CDR3 comprises 16 residues. In DNA, the CDR3 is TGTGCCAGCAGTGAACTTTTAACCGGGGTCAATCAGCCCCAGCATTTT. It specifies CASSELLTGVNQPQHF.

The chain uses TRBV19 and TRBJ1-5, with D perhaps TRBD1 (6 bases). Germline CDR1 and CDR2: LNHDA and SQIVND (reference sequence). V lost 7 bases and J lost 5, with 15 bases in between. CDR3 size: 14 residues. CDR3 residues: CASKGRQVDQPQHF. As DNA, the CDR3 is TGTGCCAGTAAAGGGAGACAGGTTGATCAGCCCCAGCATTTT.

This clone has a handful of counts. The V and J genes are TRBV15 and TRBJ2-1; 9 bases match TRBD1. The CDR3 is made up of 13 amino acids. The ends lost 8 bases at V and 8 bases at J; junction bases unmatched: 7. CDR1 LNHNV and CDR2 YYDKDF come from the germline V gene (reference sequence). CDR3 nucleotide sequence: TGTGCCACCGGGACAGGGATTACCGATGAGCAGTTCTTC. Protein product: CATGTGITDEQFF.

This clone was seen only once. This chain links TRBV9 with TRBJ2-1, with D maybe TRBD2 (7 bases). V gave up 4 bases and J gave up 2 bases, with 13 bases separating them. This CDR3 is built from 15 residues. Germline V gives CDR1 SGDLS, CDR2 YYNGEE. The CDR3 nucleotides read TGTGCCAGCAGCCCCCGGGGGGCACCCTACAATGAGCAGTTCTTC. This gives the protein CASSPRGAPYNEQFF. The full variable domain, rest sourced from reference TRBV9 and TRBJ2-1, is DSGVTQTPKHLITATGQRVTLRCSPRSGDLSVYWYQQSLDQGLQFLIQYYNGEERAKGNILERFSAQQFPDLHSELNLSSLELGDSALYFCASSPRGAPYNEQFFGPGTRLTVL.

V and J are TRBV11-2 and TRBJ2-7, with unresolved D. The germline V and J ends were trimmed by 3 bases and 6 bases, with 6 bases remaining between them. This CDR3 comprises 11 residues. The germline CDR1 and CDR2 sequences are SGHAT and FQNNGV. The CDR3 protein is CASSFHVEQYF. Here the CDR3 DNA reads TGTGCCAGCAGCTTCCATGTCGAGCAGTACTTC.

V usage is TRBV5-8 and J usage is TRBJ2-5; the D gene is possibly TRBD1 (5 bases). V lost 2 bases and J 2 bases, leaving 13 bases between the germline ends. The germline gives CDR1 SGHTS, CDR2 YDEGEE. The CDR3 is made up of 15 amino acids. CDR3 sequence reads: CASSLGETAQETQYF. DNA for the CDR3: TGTGCCAGCAGCTTAGGCGAGACAGCTCAAGAGACCCAGTACTTC.

The CDR3 DNA follows: TGTGCCAGCAGTGGGGGGCTAGCGGGAAACGAGCAGTACTTC. It specifies CASSGGLAGNEQYF. V usage is TRBV5-5 and J usage is TRBJ2-7; 9 bases map to TRBD2. The trim removed 5 bases at V and 5 bases at J, leaving 8 bases unmatched. The CDR3 has 14 residues. The germline CDR1 and CDR2 sequences are SGHKS and YYEKEE (reference sequence).

A word on this clone: This sample includes further DNA sequences coding for the same CDR3. The rearrangement joins TRBV3-1 (or the pseudogene TRBV3-2) to TRBJ2-5, with 9 bases lining up with TRBD2. Germline CDR1 reads LGHDT; CDR2 reads YNNKEL (reference sequence). This CDR3 region has 12 residues. V lost 3 bases, J lost 7 bases, and 0 bases stayed unmatched. The DNA for the CDR3 is TGTGCCAGCAGCCAGACTAGCGGGACCCAGTACTTC. Protein sequence: CASSQTSGTQYF.

The J gene is TRBJ1-4, the V gene TRBV24-1; D is uncertain. The CDR3 runs 14 residues. CDR1 and CDR2 (germline): KGHDR, SFDVKD. With 3 bases removed from V and 7 bases from J, the gap between germline ends came to 11 bases. CDR3 DNA sequence: TGTGCCACCAGTGATGACGACAAGACTGAAAAACTGTTTTTT. Its protein is CATSDDDKTEKLFF.

The chain has TRBV19 and TRBJ2-3; 9 nucleotides match TRBD2. From germline, CDR1 is LNHDA and CDR2 SQIVND (reference sequence). There are 16 residues in the CDR3. V trimming: 5 bases; J trimming: 0 bases; junction bases outside the gene matches: 6. The CDR3 coding sequence is TGTGCCAGTAGTCCCGCTAGCGGGGTGAGCACAGATACGCAGTATTTT. This sequence encodes CASSPASGVSTDTQYF.

The chain couples TRBV9 to TRBJ2-2, with D perhaps TRBD1 (6 bases). The V and J ends lost 4 bases and 7 bases respectively, with 17 bases between them. CDR1 is SGDLS and CDR2 is YYNGEE in the germline V gene. The CDR3 runs 15 residues. The CDR3 bases are TGTGCCAGCAGCACCCGGGACAATAACGGCGGGGAGCTGTTTTTT. Amino acids: CASSTRDNNGGELFF.

This chain connects TRBV19 to TRBJ2-1; no reliable D call. This CDR3 comprises 10 residues. Germline V gene data show CDR1 as LNHDA and CDR2 as SQIVND (reference sequence). This chain's CDR3 is CTSLYNEQFF. The CDR3 DNA is TGTACGAGTCTTTACAATGAGCAGTTCTTC.

The J gene is TRBJ2-3, the V gene TRBV12-3 or TRBV12-4; D is perhaps TRBD2 (6 bases). The CDR3 has 13 amino acids. Trimming stripped 6 bases from V and 4 bases from J, with 11 bases between. DNA of the CDR3: TGTGCCAGCAGCACGGGGGTTCCAGATACGCAGTATTTT. Its translation is CASSTGVPDTQYF.